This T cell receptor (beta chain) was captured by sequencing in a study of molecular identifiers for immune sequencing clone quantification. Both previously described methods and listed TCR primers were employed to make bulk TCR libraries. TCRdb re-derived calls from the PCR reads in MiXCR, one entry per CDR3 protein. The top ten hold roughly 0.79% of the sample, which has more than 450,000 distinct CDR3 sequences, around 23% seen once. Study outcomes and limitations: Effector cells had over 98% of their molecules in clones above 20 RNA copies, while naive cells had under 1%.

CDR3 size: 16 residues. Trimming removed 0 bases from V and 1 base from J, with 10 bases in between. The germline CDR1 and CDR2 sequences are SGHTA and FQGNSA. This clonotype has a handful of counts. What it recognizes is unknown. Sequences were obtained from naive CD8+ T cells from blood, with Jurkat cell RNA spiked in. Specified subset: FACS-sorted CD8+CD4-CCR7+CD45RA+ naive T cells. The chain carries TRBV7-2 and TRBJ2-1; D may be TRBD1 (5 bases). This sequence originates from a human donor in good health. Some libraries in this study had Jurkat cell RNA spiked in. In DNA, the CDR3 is TGTGCCAGCAGCTTAGCAACAGGTTTTTCCTACAATGAGCAGTTCTTC. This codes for CASSLATGFSYNEQFF.